Described below is a single T cell receptor (beta chain) sequence and its context. No antigen is known for it. Regulatory T cells were sorted from thawed PBMCs rested overnight at 37°C with 150 to 200 IU/ml IL-2. This sample is drawn from a study of Tregs in tolerant kidney transplant recipients. Looking at the study overall: Mixed chimerism was transient after nonmyeloablative marrow transplants from related graft donors.

Using immunoSEQ multiplex PCR, the repertoire was profiled, and TCRdb retains in-frame clones only, with some absent. The sample lists around 78,000 clones; around 93% were seen once. The V end lost 6 bases, the J end lost 1 base, and 10 bases lay between the germline ends. The CDR3 covers 13 residues. Germline V gives CDR1 MGHRA, CDR2 YSYEKL. Points from the study as a whole: Changing PCR primers prevented nucleotide comparison between some patients' samples. The small number of patients limits these findings pending further validation.

Sequencing was performed on Tregs from blood, taken before the transplant. This sequence joins TRBV4-1 and TRBJ2-7; TRBD1 is a possible D gene (5 bases). This receptor was identified in a human donor who received a combined kidney and bone marrow transplant. The CDR3 coding sequence is TGCGCCAGCAGAAAGACAGAATCCTACGAGCAGTACTTC. Protein: CASRKTESYEQYF.